The sequence of this TCR beta chain was determined in a study of T cell responses to AZD1222 COVID-19 vaccine. CDR1 and CDR2 (germline): GTSNPN, SVGIG (reference sequence). This CDR3 has 13 residues. V shed 7 bases, J shed 5 bases, and the junction held 9 bases outside the gene matches. Produced via immunoSEQ multiplex PCR; TCRdb's table is partial and in-frame only. This table has 150,000 or so clones, over 85% appearing once. The source is an adult in good health. The V gene is TRBV30, the J gene TRBJ2-3; 7 nucleotides agree with TRBD2. Material: peripheral blood, obtained on day 0 of AZD1222 vaccination. Written as DNA, the CDR3 is TGTGCCTCGCATCGCGGGAGTGAAGATACGCAGTATTTT. It specifies CASHRGSEDTQYF.